This paragraph covers one T cell receptor (beta chain) sequence. How the authors handled the data: Quantification of nucleated cells was approximated via reference gene primer amplification. Assay used: immunoSEQ multiplex PCR; TCRdb lists only in-frame clones, some missing. The V and J calls and clone size were taken over from that table, and D and trimming were inferred from the DNA. Of 150,000 or so clones listed, just under 85% are singletons. This CDR3 comprises 12 residues. CDR1 and CDR2 from the germline V gene are LNHDA and SQIVND (reference sequence). V gave up 7 bases and J gave up 2 bases, with 8 bases separating them. The data were taken from a study of blood T cell repertoires in COVID-19. Across the study: Sites in the United States, Italy and Spain provided acute and convalescent COVID-19 samples. T cells, B-cell-depleted T cells, or PBMCs provided the cDNA or gDNA that served as material.

Sequencing was done on a sample of peripheral blood. The clonotype originates from a woman between 55 and 75 years old with acute or convalescent COVID-19. This chain links TRBV19 with TRBJ1-2; TRBD1 is a possible D gene (6 bases). The CDR3 sequence is CASNRVNYGYTF. Here the CDR3 DNA reads TGTGCCAGTAACAGGGTCAACTATGGCTACACCTTC.